This section outlines one T cell receptor (beta chain) sequence together with its context. These data come from a study of T cell responses to AZD1222 COVID-19 vaccine. The protocol was immunoSEQ multiplex PCR, while the TCRdb copy is restricted to in-frame clones and leaves out a portion. The sample lists 85,000 to 95,000 clones; 90% were seen once. Trimming stripped 4 bases from V and 8 bases from J, with 15 bases between. CDR3 size: 14 residues. Germline CDR1 reads LGHDT; CDR2 reads YNNKEL (reference sequence). This TCR came from an adult in good health. The chain joins TRBV3-1 (or the pseudogene TRBV3-2) to TRBJ2-4; TRBD2 is a possible D gene (6 bases). The sequencing here drew on peripheral blood, taken on day 0 of AZD1222 vaccination. The CDR3 nucleotides read TGTGCCAGCAGCCCCGGTGGAGGGTCGGACATTCAGTACTTC. It is translated as CASSPGGGSDIQYF.